This TCR beta chain emerged from a study of PD-1 blockade in classical Hodgkin lymphoma. Study conclusions and caveats: Healthy donors were reported to have higher baseline TCR diversity than newly diagnosed patients.

As for time point: cycle 4 day 1 (C4D1), after 6 weeks of nivolumab. All patients experienced relapse after autologous stem cell transplantation, and brentuximab vedotin exposure was variable. This CDR3 is built from 13 residues. V gave up 6 bases and J gave up 1 base, with 9 bases separating them. Germline V gene sequence: CDR1 MNHNS, CDR2 SASEGT. Points on this clone: What it recognizes is unknown.

The data were produced by immunoSEQ multiplex PCR, yet TCRdb's version contains in-frame clones alone and is incomplete. Among about 20,000 clones listed, over 60% were seen once. The source is a human donor with classical Hodgkin lymphoma. Sequenced material: peripheral blood mononuclear cells (PBMCs), taken before the fourth cycle of nivolumab. The rearrangement joins TRBV6-1 to TRBJ2-5; D gene unclear. The DNA of the CDR3 is TGTGCCAGCAGCCTACCCAGCCAAGAGACCCAGTACTTC. Residues: CASSLPSQETQYF.